These 24 T cell receptor beta chains originate from one sample sequenced in a study of identical twins. A single record per CDR3 protein comes from TCRdb applying MiXCR to the 5' RACE reads. The sample has about 810,000 distinct CDR3 sequences, about 12% seen once. The sample was also linked to a second study, of yellow fever vaccine responses in identical twins.

The sample consisted of PBMCs. These receptors originate from a woman between 18 and 29 years old in good health.

Many counts were recorded for this clonotype. The chain joins TRBV4-2 to TRBJ2-1, with 9 bases identical to TRBD2. Germline CDR1 is LGHNA and CDR2 is YNFKEQ. The CDR3 has 17 amino acids. Germline trimming cut 0 bases from V and 6 bases from J; bases unmatched to any gene: 9. CDR3 in DNA: TGTGCCAGCAGCCAAGAAGGAGCGGGAGGCCCCACCAATGAGCAGTTCTTC. Translating gives CASSQEGAGGPTNEQFF.

The genes are TRBV28 and TRBJ2-7, with a tentative D call TRBD1 (6 bases). Germline assignment: CDR1 MDHEN and CDR2 SYDVKM. This CDR3 contains 13 residues. Trimming removed 5 bases from V and 4 bases from J, with 12 bases in between. The CDR3 is CASSPGQIYEQYF. CDR3 nucleotides: TGTGCCAGCAGTCCTGGACAGATTTACGAGCAGTACTTC.

The chain has TRBV19 and TRBJ2-5; 8 bases are shared with TRBD1. The CDR3 spans 13 residues. With 5 bases clipped from V and 5 bases from J, the junction kept 4 bases outside the gene matches. Per germline, CDR1 LNHDA and CDR2 SQIVND (reference sequence). The chain's CDR3 is CASSPNRGETQYF. As DNA, the CDR3 is TGTGCCAGTAGTCCAAACAGGGGGGAGACCCAGTACTTC.

The rearrangement links TRBV9 to TRBJ1-1; possible D gene TRBD1, 5 bases. The V and J ends lost 4 bases and 0 bases respectively, with 13 bases between them. Germline V gives CDR1 SGDLS, CDR2 YYNGEE. This CDR3 has 15 amino acids. CDR3 sequence (DNA): TGTGCCAGCAGCCCCCAGGGCCGGGTGAACACTGAAGCTTTCTTT. It yields the protein CASSPQGRVNTEAFF.

This clonotype was counted between two and nine times. V and J are TRBV28 and TRBJ2-7, with 7 nucleotides matching TRBD2. CDR3 length equals 13 residues. CDR1 MDHEN and CDR2 SYDVKM come from the germline V gene. V was pared by 9 bases and J by 6 bases, with 11 bases of the junction left unmatched. The CDR3 is CASVGRALREQYF. CDR3 in DNA: TGTGCCAGTGTTGGGAGGGCTTTGCGCGAGCAGTACTTC. Using reference TRBV28 and TRBJ2-7 for the parts outside the CDR3, the full variable domain is DVKVTQSSRYLVKRTGEKVFLECVQDMDHENMFWYRQDPGLGLRLIYFSYDVKMKEKGDIPEGYSVSREKKERFSLILESASTNQTSMYLCASVGRALREQYFGPGTRLTVT.

This clonotype was detected a few times. The chain couples TRBV5-1 to TRBJ2-7; 8 bases are a match to TRBD1. Germline lookup yields CDR1 SGHRS and CDR2 YFSETQ. There are 16 residues in the CDR3. J lost 1 base, V lost 4 bases, and 10 bases had no gene match. The DNA of the CDR3 is TGCGCCAGCAGCCTGGGGGCAAGACAGGGGTCCTACGAGCAGTACGTC. Translated: CASSLGARQGSYEQYV.

This clonotype has only a few counts. The chain employs TRBV24-1 and TRBJ2-3; 9 positions match TRBD1. The CDR3 spans 16 residues. Germline V gene sequence: CDR1 KGHDR, CDR2 SFDVKD. V gave up 3 bases and J gave up 2 bases; unmatched junction bases: 5. CDR3 in amino acids: CATSDKRTGVTDTQYF. In DNA form, the CDR3 reads TGTGCCACCAGTGATAAAAGGACAGGGGTCACAGATACGCAGTATTTT.

This clonotype was observed a few times. The chain is built from TRBV20-1 and TRBJ1-1, with D hard to call. The germline gives CDR1 DFQATT, CDR2 SNEGSKA (reference sequence). V lost 1 base and J 4 bases, leaving 16 bases between the germline ends. The length of the CDR3 is 15 residues. The CDR3 coding sequence is TGCAGTGCTAGAGTGCATTTGGCAGTTCTCACTGAAGCTTTCTTT. Protein product: CSARVHLAVLTEAFF.

In this sample, this clonotype turned up a few times. The V gene is TRBV10-3, the J gene TRBJ2-7; 13 positions match TRBD2. J was trimmed by 5 bases and V by 6 bases; bases with no gene match: 4. The CDR3 has 14 residues. Germline V lookup: CDR1 ENHRY, CDR2 SYGVKD. The CDR3 DNA sequence: TGTGCCATCAGGGCCGGACTAGCGGGGGACGAGCAGTACGTC. Translation gives CAIRAGLAGDEQYV.

This clonotype has a handful of counts. This chain uses TRBV18 with TRBJ1-4, with 7 bases identical to TRBD1. Looked up from germline, CDR1 is KGHSH and CDR2 is LQKENI. This CDR3 region has 14 residues. The V gene end was trimmed by 6 bases and the J gene end by 4 bases; junction bases not matched to a gene: 5. Here the CDR3 DNA reads TGTGCCAGCTCCCGTCGACAGGGTAATGAAAAACTGTTTTTT. Protein: CASSRRQGNEKLFF.

This clonotype was counted ten times or more. The chain carries TRBV7-8 and TRBJ2-5, with TRBD1 matching over 10 bases. J lost 7 bases, V lost 4 bases, and 18 bases had no gene match. The CDR3 runs 18 residues. Looked up from germline, CDR1 is SGHVS and CDR2 is FQNEAQ. The CDR3 DNA reads as TGTGCCAGCAGCTCCTACCTGGGGGACAGGGGATCTTCAGGGACCCAGTACTTC. Amino acid sequence: CASSSYLGDRGSSGTQYF.

This chain connects TRBV12-3 or TRBV12-4 to TRBJ2-7, with TRBD2 matching over 14 bases. The CDR3 loop spans 18 amino acids. V shed 3 bases and J 4 bases; nucleotides not matched to a gene: 11. CDR3 sequence reads: CASSFTVGTSGRTYEQYF. CDR3 coding DNA: TGTGCCAGCAGTTTTACCGTAGGGACTAGCGGGAGAACTTACGAGCAGTACTTC.

Many counts were recorded for this clonotype. The chain links TRBV12-3 or TRBV12-4 to TRBJ2-1; 8 nucleotides line up with TRBD1. This CDR3 contains 14 residues. With 4 bases clipped from V and 4 bases from J, the junction kept 3 bases outside the gene matches. CDR3 bases: TGTGCCAGCAGTTCAGGGGGCCCGTACAATGAGCAGTTCTTC. Protein product: CASSSGGPYNEQFF.

The rearrangement joins TRBV5-1 to TRBJ2-7; no clear D gene. Trimming left V 1 base short and J 1 base short, with 15 bases between. The CDR3 is made up of 16 amino acids. CDR1 SGHRS and CDR2 YFSETQ come from the germline V gene. Here the CDR3 reads CASSLSTLNPSYEQYF. The DNA of the CDR3 is TGCGCCAGCAGCTTGTCAACCCTAAATCCTTCCTACGAGCAGTACTTC.

This clonotype was observed a handful of times. The rearrangement uses TRBV10-1 and TRBJ2-3, with no clear D. The CDR3 has 15 residues. Germline values: CDR1 WNHNN, CDR2 SYGVQD (reference sequence). V was cut by 3 bases and J by 2 bases, with 12 bases left in between. CDR3 amino acids: CASSELTAFTDTQYF. The CDR3 DNA reads TGCGCCAGCAGTGAATTAACGGCCTTCACAGATACGCAGTATTTT.

This clonotype came up many times. The chain carries TRBV27 and TRBJ2-1; TRBD1 agrees at 8 bases. CDR1 MNHEY and CDR2 SMNVEV come from the germline V gene (reference sequence). J gave up 2 bases and V 7 bases, and 4 bases lay outside the gene matches. The CDR3 runs to 14 residues. CDR3 sequence reads: CASNGQGAYNEQFF. For the CDR3, the DNA is TGTGCCAGCAATGGACAGGGCGCCTACAATGAGCAGTTCTTC.

The chain joins TRBV29-1 to TRBJ2-3; D is perhaps TRBD2 (6 bases). There are 14 residues in the CDR3. CDR1 SQVTM and CDR2 ANQGSEA come from the germline V gene. V was trimmed by 7 bases and J by 1 base, leaving 15 bases between them. CDR3 sequence: CSAYPGTGTDTQYF. For the CDR3, the DNA is TGCAGCGCATACCCCGGGACTGGCACAGATACGCAGTATTTT.

The V call is TRBV2, the J call TRBJ1-4, with D unresolved. The germline gives CDR1 SNHLY, CDR2 FYNNEI. The CDR3 extends over 15 amino acids. V was clipped by 4 bases and J by 0 bases, with 9 bases between them. CDR3 region: CASSADPSTNEKLFF. Written as DNA, the CDR3 is TGTGCCAGCAGTGCCGATCCTTCAACTAATGAAAAACTGTTTTTT.

This clonotype was detected only a few times. The V gene is TRBV3-1, the J gene TRBJ1-1; weak D call: TRBD1 (5 bases). The germline V and J ends were trimmed by 1 base and 1 base, with 7 bases remaining between them. From germline, CDR1 is LGHDT and CDR2 YNNKEL (reference sequence). The CDR3 is 14 amino acids. CDR3 DNA sequence: TGTGCCAGCAGCCAAGGGGACGCGAACACTGAAGCTTTCTTT. Translated, it gives CASSQGDANTEAFF. The full variable domain, in which reference TRBV3-1 and TRBJ1-1 provide the parts outside the CDR3, is DTAVSQTPKYLVTQMGNDKSIKCEQNLGHDTMYWYKQDSKKFLKIMFSYNNKELIINETVPNRFSPKSPDKAHLNLHINSLELGDSAVYFCASSQGDANTEAFFGQGTRLTVV.

This clonotype was recorded a few times. The chain recombines TRBV7-3 with TRBJ2-3, with 15 bases aligning to TRBD2. The trim removed 2 bases at V and 2 bases at J, leaving 5 bases unmatched. The V gene's germline CDR1 is SGHTA and CDR2 FQGTGA. The length of the CDR3 is 18 residues. The CDR3, as DNA: TGTGCCAGCAGCTTAGGCGGACTAGCGGGAGGGCTCACAGATACGCAGTATTTT. Translation gives CASSLGGLAGGLTDTQYF.

The chain has TRBV29-1 and TRBJ2-5; TRBD1 agrees at 11 bases. The CDR3 is 12 residues long. The V segment lost 7 bases and the J segment 4 bases; nucleotides outside the gene matches: 2. Per the germline V gene, CDR1 is SQVTM and CDR2 is ANQGSEA. DNA for the CDR3: TGCAGCGGTGGGACAGGGGGAGAGACCCAGTACTTC. Protein sequence: CSGGTGGETQYF.

This clonotype was seen repeatedly, ten times or more. The chain is built from TRBV25-1 and TRBJ2-1; D is unclear. The CDR3 extends over 15 amino acids. Trimming removed 3 bases at V and 6 bases at J, with 15 bases between. CDR1 MGHDK and CDR2 SYGVNS come from the germline V gene. The CDR3, as DNA: TGTGCCAGCAGTGAGACGAGACAAGGGCCCAATGAGCAGTTCTTC. It is translated as CASSETRQGPNEQFF.

Ten or more counts support this clonotype. The gene calls are TRBV28 and TRBJ2-3; weak D call: TRBD1 (7 bases). The ends were cut back, 8 bases at V and 6 bases at J, with 18 bases in the middle. The germline gives CDR1 MDHEN, CDR2 SYDVKM. CDR3 size: 14 residues. The CDR3 DNA is TGTGCCAGCGCGGAGGGGGCTAAGATCGATACGCAGTATTTT. Protein: CASAEGAKIDTQYF.

V usage is TRBV12-3 or TRBV12-4 and J usage is TRBJ2-1; D is perhaps TRBD1 (5 bases). Trimming took off 2 bases at V and 10 bases at J, with 12 bases between the two ends. This CDR3 contains 13 residues. The DNA for the CDR3 is TGTGCCAGCAGTTTATTCCAGGGTCACGAGCAGTTCTTC. Its translation is CASSLFQGHEQFF.